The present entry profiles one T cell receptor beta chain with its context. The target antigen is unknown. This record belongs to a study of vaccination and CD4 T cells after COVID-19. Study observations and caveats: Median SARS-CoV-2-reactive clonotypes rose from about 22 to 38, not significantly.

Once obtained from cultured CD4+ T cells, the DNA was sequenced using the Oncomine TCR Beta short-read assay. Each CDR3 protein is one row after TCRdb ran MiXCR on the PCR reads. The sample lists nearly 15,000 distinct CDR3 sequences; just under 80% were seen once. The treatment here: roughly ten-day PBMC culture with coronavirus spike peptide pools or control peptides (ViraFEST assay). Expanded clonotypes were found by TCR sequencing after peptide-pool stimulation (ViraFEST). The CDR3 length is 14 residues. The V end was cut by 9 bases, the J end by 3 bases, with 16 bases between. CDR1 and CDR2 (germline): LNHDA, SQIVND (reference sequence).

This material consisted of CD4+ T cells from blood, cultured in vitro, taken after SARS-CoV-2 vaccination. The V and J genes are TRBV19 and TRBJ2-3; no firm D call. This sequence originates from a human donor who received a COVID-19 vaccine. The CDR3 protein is CASSAARSTDTQYF. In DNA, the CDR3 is TGTGCCAGCAGTGCCGCGAGGAGTACAGATACGCAGTATTTT.